What follows are 22 T cell receptor beta chains derived from one specimen sequenced in a study of OX40 agonist ivuxolimab in advanced cancers. The library was made by the immunoSEQ multiplex PCR assay. Held by TCRdb, this immuneACCESS table contains in-frame sequences only and omits some clones. Under half of the omission traces to an unresolved V gene where checked; the cause of the rest is unknown. The sample data list tens of thousands of clones, and around 92% of these were observed just once. The top ten constitute 7% to 9.5% of the sample. This specimen consisted of CD4+ or CD8+ T cells sorted from blood, obtained in a trial of the OX40 agonist ivuxolimab. The receptors stem from an adult with an advanced solid tumor such as melanoma, head and neck, liver or kidney cancer.

V gene TRBV11-2 combines with J gene TRBJ2-7, with TRBD1 matching 7 bases. Losses at the gene ends were 6 bases for V and 3 bases for J; bases not matched to a gene: 8. The CDR3 has 14 residues. The germline V gene has CDR1 SGHAT and CDR2 FQNNGV. CDR3 amino acids: CASSSPGGSYEQYF. DNA for the CDR3: TGTGCCAGCAGTTCTCCAGGGGGAAGCTACGAGCAGTACTTC.

The chain recombines TRBV4-3 with TRBJ1-3; possible D gene TRBD1, 5 bases. The CDR3 consists of 18 residues. From germline, CDR1 is LGHNA and CDR2 YSLEER. V was cut by 1 base and J by 5 bases, with 21 bases left in between. The CDR3 region is CASSQGRPGQWGRNTIYF. The CDR3 region has the DNA TGCGCCAGCAGCCAAGGGAGACCCGGGCAGTGGGGGAGAAACACCATATATTTT.

The chain recombines TRBV4-1 with TRBJ2-2; D is perhaps TRBD1 (5 bases). Germline lookup yields CDR1 MGHRA and CDR2 YSYEKL. V was trimmed by 0 bases and J by 10 bases, leaving 12 bases between them. The CDR3 consists of 14 residues. Here the CDR3 DNA reads TGCGCCAGCAGCCAAGAACGAAGGGGTCTGGAGCTGTTTTTT. Translated, it gives CASSQERRGLELFF.

This clone was detected once. This sequence joins TRBV12-5 and TRBJ2-2, with D possibly TRBD2 on 5 matching bases. Between the trimmed V and J ends, which lost 7 bases and 4 bases, there was a span of 16 bases. The germline CDR1 and CDR2 sequences are LGHNT and FRNRAP. This CDR3 has 15 amino acids. The CDR3 protein is CASVPPSAGTGELFF. The CDR3 nucleotides read TGTGCTAGTGTCCCCCCGAGTGCGGGCACCGGGGAGCTGTTTTTT.

This clone appeared once. V is TRBV7-2 and J is TRBJ2-7; no clear D. Trimming stripped 5 bases from V and 5 bases from J, with 16 bases between. The CDR3 is 14 amino acids. Germline V gene sequence: CDR1 SGHTA, CDR2 FQGNSA. CDR3: CASSLLFTQDEQYF. In DNA form, the CDR3 reads TGTGCCAGCAGCCTCCTTTTTACCCAGGACGAGCAGTACTTC. The variable domain in full, with the rest retrieved from reference TRBV7-2 and TRBJ2-7, is GAGVSQSPSNKVTEKGKDVELRCDPISGHTALYWYRQSLGQGLEFLIYFQGNSAPDKSGLPSDRFSAERTGGSVSTLTIQRTQQEDSAVYLCASSLLFTQDEQYFGPGTRLTVT.

The V gene is TRBV27, the J gene TRBJ2-1; the D gene is possibly TRBD1 (5 bases). CDR3 length: 12 amino acids. Trimming shortened V by 3 bases and J by 9 bases, and 9 bases separated the two germline ends. CDR1 and CDR2 from the germline V gene are MNHEY and SMNVEV (reference sequence). The CDR3: CASSFGAVEQFF. In DNA, the CDR3 is TGTGCCAGCAGTTTTGGGGCGGTTGAGCAGTTCTTC.

This rearrangement joins TRBV9 to TRBJ1-2; TRBD1 matches at 11 bases. This CDR3 spans 15 amino acids. Germline V gene sequence: CDR1 SGDLS, CDR2 YYNGEE. V gave up 3 bases and J gave up 1 base; unmatched junction bases: 2. CDR3 sequence (DNA): TGTGCCAGCAGCGACGGGACAGGGGGTAACTATGGCTACACCTTC. Translating it yields CASSDGTGGNYGYTF. Full variable domain (missing parts from reference TRBV9 and TRBJ1-2): DSGVTQTPKHLITATGQRVTLRCSPRSGDLSVYWYQQSLDQGLQFLIQYYNGEERAKGNILERFSAQQFPDLHSELNLSSLELGDSALYFCASSDGTGGNYGYTFGSGTRLTVV.

Details on this clone: Other DNA sequences in this specimen translate into the identical CDR3. This chain connects TRBV18 to TRBJ1-3; D not resolved. Germline V gene sequence: CDR1 KGHSH, CDR2 LQKENI. The CDR3 has 16 amino acids. The V end lost 0 bases, the J end lost 0 bases, and 9 bases lay between the germline ends. Here the CDR3 DNA reads TGTGCCAGCTCACCACCGGGCTCAAGCTCTGGAAACACCATATATTTT. Amino acids: CASSPPGSSSGNTIYF.

This chain connects TRBV7-3 to TRBJ2-2; 14 bases map to TRBD2. This CDR3 is built from 18 residues. V was pared by 5 bases and J by 1 base, with 6 bases of the junction left unmatched. Germline assignment: CDR1 SGHTA and CDR2 FQGTGA. The CDR3 sequence is CASSQGLAGDLNTGELFF. In DNA form, the CDR3 reads TGTGCCAGCAGCCAGGGACTAGCGGGGGACCTGAACACCGGGGAGCTGTTTTTT.

The chain is built from TRBV6-1 and TRBJ2-7; TRBD1 agrees at 11 bases. The V segment lost 4 bases and the J segment 3 bases; nucleotides outside the gene matches: 2. This CDR3 has 14 residues. Germline V CDR1 and CDR2: MNHNS, SASEGT. Here the CDR3 reads CASSVGTGGYEQYF. The CDR3 region has the DNA TGTGCCAGCAGTGTTGGGACAGGGGGCTACGAGCAGTACTTC.

The chain combines TRBV19 with TRBJ1-2, with D possibly matching TRBD1 (5 bases). The CDR3 spans 15 residues. V was trimmed by 7 bases and J by 4 bases, leaving 19 bases between them. CDR1 is LNHDA, CDR2 SQIVND, per germline (reference sequence). The DNA of the CDR3 is TGTGCCAGTACCCACCCCGGGGACGGGTTCTATGGCTACACCTTC. Translated: CASTHPGDGFYGYTF.

The chain couples TRBV7-8 to TRBJ1-3; D gene unclear. This CDR3 is 16 amino acids long. From germline, CDR1 is SGHVS and CDR2 FQNEAQ. With 5 bases removed from V and 2 bases from J, the gap between germline ends came to 16 bases. In nucleotides, the CDR3 is TGTGCCAGCAGCCTCCTTTTGACGGTGACTGGAAACACCATATATTTT. Its translation is CASSLLLTVTGNTIYF.

The rearrangement joins TRBV7-9 to TRBJ1-1; 8 nucleotides line up with TRBD1. V shed 4 bases, J shed 3 bases, and the junction held 16 bases outside the gene matches. The CDR3 contains 18 residues. CDR1 and CDR2 (germline): SEHNR, FQNEAQ (reference sequence). The CDR3 nucleotides read TGTGCCAGCAGCTCTACCCGAGCGGACAGGGAACGGGACACTGAAGCTTTCTTT. Amino acids: CASSSTRADRERDTEAFF.

The V and J genes are TRBV7-6 and TRBJ1-2; no definite D call. The CDR3 contains 13 residues. The germline V gene encodes CDR1 SGHVS and CDR2 FNYEAQ. The V and J ends lost 1 base and 8 bases respectively, with 11 bases between them. CDR3 loop: CASSLGSAGGYTF. The CDR3 nucleotides read TGTGCCAGCAGCTTAGGGTCAGCGGGGGGCTACACCTTC.

As concerns this clone: The identical CDR3 is also encoded by other nucleotide sequences in the sample. The chain joins TRBV4-1 to TRBJ2-7; a possible D gene is TRBD1 (6 bases). V gave up 0 bases and J gave up 7 bases, with 13 bases separating them. Per germline, CDR1 MGHRA and CDR2 YSYEKL. CDR3 length: 14 residues. CDR3 in amino acids: CASSQDKQGWEQYF. CDR3 DNA sequence: TGCGCCAGCAGCCAAGACAAGCAGGGGTGGGAGCAGTACTTC.

A note on this clone: A read error may account for a junction end that differs from germline. V usage is TRBV19 and J usage is TRBJ1-2; maybe TRBD1 (5 bases). This CDR3 contains 13 residues. Germline values: CDR1 LNHDA, CDR2 SQIVND (reference sequence). CDR3 residues: CASSMQGNHGYTF. The CDR3 bases are TGTGCCAGTAGTATGCAGGGTAACCATGGCTACACCTTC.

The chain couples TRBV13 to TRBJ2-7; unclear D gene. V was cut by 1 base and J by 4 bases, with 8 bases left in between. Germline-derived CDR1 and CDR2 are PRHDT and FYEKMQ (reference sequence). The CDR3 loop spans 13 amino acids. CDR3 residues: CASSLEARYEQYF. CDR3 DNA sequence: TGTGCCAGCAGCTTAGAGGCCCGTTACGAGCAGTACTTC.

The chain links TRBV5-6 to TRBJ1-3; 9 positions match TRBD1. Germline lookup yields CDR1 SGHDT and CDR2 YYEEEE. Trimming cost V 0 bases and J 4 bases; bases outside gene matches: 5. The CDR3 contains 16 residues. The CDR3 protein is CASSLGTGDRGNTIYF. For the CDR3, the DNA is TGTGCCAGCAGCTTGGGGACAGGGGATAGGGGAAACACCATATATTTT.

V usage is TRBV10-2 and J usage is TRBJ1-2; no definite D call. CDR1 and CDR2 (germline): WSHSY, SAAADI. This CDR3 is 16 amino acids long. Between the trimmed V and J ends, which lost 4 bases and 4 bases, there was a span of 19 bases. CDR3 sequence: CASSAAREGISYGYTF. The CDR3, as DNA: TGCGCCAGCAGTGCCGCCCGTGAGGGAATCAGCTATGGCTACACCTTC.

V gene TRBV10-3 combines with J gene TRBJ2-3; D might be TRBD2 (5 bases). The CDR3 runs to 15 residues. The V and J ends lost 0 bases and 5 bases respectively, with 12 bases between them. From germline, CDR1 is ENHRY and CDR2 SYGVKD. The chain's CDR3 is CAISESGPRGDTQYF. In DNA form, the CDR3 reads TGTGCCATCAGTGAGTCGGGCCCTCGGGGAGATACGCAGTATTTT.

The genes are TRBV7-3 and TRBJ1-1; the D gene is possibly TRBD1 (6 bases). The CDR3 length is 14 residues. Trimming pared 5 bases from V and 5 bases from J, leaving 15 bases between. CDR1 and CDR2 from the germline V gene are SGHTA and FQGTGA. The CDR3 nucleotides are TGTGCCAGCAGCCCTAGCAGGGGCAGTACTGAAGCTTTCTTT. Translation gives CASSPSRGSTEAFF.

The rearrangement uses TRBV29-1 and TRBJ1-2; D is undetermined. The germline CDR1 and CDR2 sequences are SQVTM and ANQGSEA. V was pared by 6 bases and J by 14 bases, with 22 bases between. This CDR3 contains 12 residues. Written as DNA, the CDR3 is TGCAGCGTCGCTTCACCGGACGGCCGCTTTACCTTC. Its protein is CSVASPDGRFTF.